These 9 T cell receptor beta chains were all obtained from the same sample, sequenced in a study of OX40 agonist ivuxolimab in advanced cancers. Produced via immunoSEQ multiplex PCR; TCRdb's table is partial and in-frame only. The sample gives 65,000 to 95,000 clones, approximately 89% of which show up once; over 0.15% is in the top ten. The sample here was CD4+ or CD8+ T cells sorted from blood, taken in a trial of the OX40 agonist ivuxolimab. These receptors came from an adult with an advanced solid tumor such as melanoma, head and neck, liver or kidney cancer.

The chain carries TRBV7-3 and TRBJ1-1, with D uncertain. Trimming left V 5 bases short and J 0 bases short, with 13 bases between. This CDR3 contains 15 residues. Germline values: CDR1 SGHTA, CDR2 FQGTGA. CDR3: CASSPMGGLNTEAFF. CDR3 nucleotide sequence: TGTGCCAGCAGCCCAATGGGAGGGCTGAACACTGAAGCTTTCTTT.

This rearrangement joins TRBV2 to TRBJ2-1, with TRBD1 matching over 8 bases. This CDR3 is built from 14 residues. Germline loops: CDR1 SNHLY, CDR2 FYNNEI. After removal of 2 bases from V and 6 bases from J, the junction contained 3 bases not matched to a gene. The DNA of the CDR3 is TGTGCCAGCAGTGAACAGGGGGCGGCCAATGAGCAGTTCTTC. It codes for CASSEQGAANEQFF. The whole variable domain, remainder taken from reference TRBV2 and TRBJ2-1, is EPEVTQTPSHQVTQMGQEVILRCVPISNHLYFYWYRQILGQKVEFLVSFYNNEISEKSEIFDDQFSVERPDGSNFTLKIRSTKLEDSAMYFCASSEQGAANEQFFGPGTRLTVL.

The V and J genes are TRBV28 and TRBJ1-2, with D perhaps matching TRBD1 (5 bases). The germline V gene encodes CDR1 MDHEN and CDR2 SYDVKM. The length of the CDR3 is 13 residues. V lost 6 bases, J lost 4 bases, and 12 bases lay in between. CDR3 protein: CASRRGVGYGYTF. In nucleotides, the CDR3 is TGTGCCAGCAGACGAGGGGTCGGCTATGGCTACACCTTC.

This chain links TRBV15 with TRBJ2-1; TRBD2 is a possible D gene (6 bases). Trimming left V 3 bases short and J 4 bases short, with 7 bases between. CDR3 length: 13 amino acids. Germline V lookup: CDR1 LNHNV, CDR2 YYDKDF (reference sequence). CDR3 residues: CATSRTRYNEQFF. Here the CDR3 DNA reads TGTGCCACCAGCAGGACTAGGTACAATGAGCAGTTCTTC.

The genes are TRBV19 and TRBJ1-4; tentative D call: TRBD1 (5 bases). Germline values: CDR1 LNHDA, CDR2 SQIVND (reference sequence). V was pared by 5 bases and J by 4 bases, with 14 bases between. The CDR3 has 15 residues. The DNA of the CDR3 is TGTGCCAGTAGTTCCCCCGGGACGGGTAATGAAAAACTGTTTTTT. Amino acid sequence: CASSSPGTGNEKLFF.

The V call is TRBV18, the J call TRBJ2-1, with D possibly being TRBD2 (5 bases). CDR3 length: 12 amino acids. Germline assignment: CDR1 KGHSH and CDR2 LQKENI. Trimming took 6 bases from V and 12 from J, leaving 15 bases between them. The CDR3 sequence is CASSELGRAQFF. The CDR3 DNA is TGTGCCAGCTCGGAACTAGGCCGCGCGCAGTTCTTC.

The chain is built from TRBV10-3 and TRBJ2-7; weak D call: TRBD2 (6 bases). The germline V gene encodes CDR1 ENHRY and CDR2 SYGVKD. V lost 5 bases and J 2 bases, leaving 10 bases between the germline ends. This CDR3 contains 13 residues. The CDR3 here is CAISRDLAYEQYF. The CDR3 nucleotides are TGTGCCATCAGTCGGGACTTAGCCTACGAGCAGTACTTC.

This clone was observed a single time. This chain connects TRBV27 to TRBJ2-3; D ambiguous. The CDR3 has 11 residues. Germline CDR1 is MNHEY and CDR2 is SMNVEV (reference sequence). V lost 5 bases and J 10 bases, leaving 10 bases between the germline ends. The DNA for the CDR3 is TGTGCCAGCAGTATAGGTGGGGCGCAGTATTTT. Translating gives CASSIGGAQYF.

This chain joins TRBV5-8 and TRBJ1-3, with D unresolved. The germline gives CDR1 SGHTS, CDR2 YDEGEE. The CDR3 is 16 residues long. The ends were cut back, 0 bases at V and 0 bases at J, with 10 bases in the middle. The CDR3 bases are TGTGCCAGCAGCTTGGGGACGCGGAGCTCTGGAAACACCATATATTTT. This sequence encodes CASSLGTRSSGNTIYF.